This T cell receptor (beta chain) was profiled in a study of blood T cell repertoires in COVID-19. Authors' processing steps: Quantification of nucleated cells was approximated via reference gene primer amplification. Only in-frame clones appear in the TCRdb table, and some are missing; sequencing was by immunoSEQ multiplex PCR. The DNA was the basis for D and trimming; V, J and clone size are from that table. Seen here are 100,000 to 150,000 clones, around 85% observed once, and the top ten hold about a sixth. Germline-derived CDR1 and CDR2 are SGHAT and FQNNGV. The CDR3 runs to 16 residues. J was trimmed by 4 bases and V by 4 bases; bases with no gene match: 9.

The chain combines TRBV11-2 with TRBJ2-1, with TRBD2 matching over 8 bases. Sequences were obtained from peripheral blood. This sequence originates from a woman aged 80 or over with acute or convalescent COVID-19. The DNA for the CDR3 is TGTGCCAGCAGCTCCCGCGGGGGGCCCTCGTACAATGAGCAGTTCTTC. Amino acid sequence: CASSSRGGPSYNEQFF.